This passage covers 17 T cell receptor beta chains from one sample sequenced in a study of shared clonotypes between healthy human individuals. Assay used: immunoSEQ multiplex PCR; TCRdb lists only in-frame clones, some missing. The sample carries about 2.3 million clones, roughly 92% recorded once. The specimen was naive CD4+ T cells from PBMCs. Specified subset: CD45RA+ positively selected. Every receptor here comes from a man younger than 35 in good health. Some clones in this sample may be carry-over from other donors' samples.

This sequence joins TRBV7-6 and TRBJ1-1; D is undetermined. The CDR3 sequence is 14 residues long. V lost 5 bases, J lost 3 bases, and 13 bases lay in between. CDR1 SGHVS and CDR2 FNYEAQ come from the germline V gene. In DNA form, the CDR3 reads TGTGCCAGCAGCCCATTACCGGGGTACACTGAAGCTTTCTTT. Translating gives CASSPLPGYTEAFF. Full variable domain (rest looked up from reference TRBV7-6 and TRBJ1-1): GAGVSQSPRYKVTKRGQDVALRCDPISGHVSLYWYRQALGQGPEFLTYFNYEAQQDKSGLPNDRFSAERPEGSISTLTIQRTEQRDSAMYRCASSPLPGYTEAFFGQGTRLTVV.

This sequence joins TRBV7-2 and TRBJ1-2; TRBD1 aligns across 7 bases. This CDR3 is 15 amino acids long. V was clipped by 7 bases and J by 8 bases; unmatched bases: 16. Germline V gene lookup returns CDR1 SGHTA and CDR2 FQGNSA. CDR3 nucleotide sequence: TGTGCCAGCAACCTTGGACAGGTCCATGGAGGGGGCTACACCTTC. It specifies CASNLGQVHGGGYTF. The full variable domain, rest sourced from reference TRBV7-2 and TRBJ1-2, is GAGVSQSPSNKVTEKGKDVELRCDPISGHTALYWYRQSLGQGLEFLIYFQGNSAPDKSGLPSDRFSAERTGGSVSTLTIQRTQQEDSAVYLCASNLGQVHGGGYTFGSGTRLTVV.

J is TRBJ2-7 and V is TRBV9; D is undetermined. This CDR3 region has 13 residues. V was cut by 4 bases and J by 7 bases, with 15 bases left in between. The germline V gene has CDR1 SGDLS and CDR2 YYNGEE. The CDR3 DNA reads as TGTGCCAGCAGCCCGAACCCACTGGGTGAGCAGTACTTC. Protein product: CASSPNPLGEQYF.

About this clone: Other DNA sequences within the sample encode an identical CDR3. This chain uses TRBV5-1 with TRBJ2-7; D is unresolved. V was trimmed by 0 bases and J by 1 base, leaving 11 bases between them. Per germline, CDR1 SGHRS and CDR2 YFSETQ. The CDR3 spans 15 residues. The CDR3 spells CASSLAGQLSYEQYF. The CDR3 DNA reads TGCGCCAGCAGCTTGGCCGGGCAGCTTTCCTACGAGCAGTACTTC.

Notes on this clone: Other DNA sequences in this sample translate to the same CDR3. The chain couples TRBV5-1 to TRBJ2-1; 11 positions agree with TRBD2. The CDR3 length is 15 residues. The junction had 4 bases not matched to a gene; V was cut back by 2 bases and J by 6 bases. From germline, CDR1 is SGHRS and CDR2 YFSETQ. The CDR3 loop is CASSFGTSGSNEQFF. The CDR3, as DNA: TGCGCCAGCAGCTTCGGGACTAGCGGCAGCAATGAGCAGTTCTTC.

This rearrangement joins TRBV9 to TRBJ2-7; 10 nucleotides align to TRBD1. Germline values: CDR1 SGDLS, CDR2 YYNGEE. With 3 bases clipped from V and 5 bases from J, the junction kept 5 bases outside the gene matches. This CDR3 is built from 14 residues. CDR3 DNA sequence: TGTGCCAGCAGCGCGCGACAGGGGGCAGACGAGCAGTACTTC. Its protein is CASSARQGADEQYF.

This clone was seen once. This CDR3 reads CASSIPGQGYTGELFF. The CDR3 DNA is TGTGCCAGTAGTATTCCGGGACAGGGGTACACCGGGGAGCTGTTTTTT. J is TRBJ2-2 and V is TRBV19, with 10 bases identical to TRBD1. The germline V gene has CDR1 LNHDA and CDR2 SQIVND (reference sequence). This CDR3 spans 16 amino acids. V lost 3 bases, J lost 3 bases, and 4 bases stayed unmatched.

This clone showed up just a few times. Other DNA sequences of this sample code for an identical CDR3. This chain links TRBV7-9 with TRBJ2-7, with a possible D match to TRBD2 (5 bases). Germline-derived CDR1 and CDR2 are SEHNR and FQNEAQ (reference sequence). V was trimmed by 4 bases and J by 0 bases, leaving 7 bases between them. The CDR3 is 13 amino acids. The CDR3 spells CASSWTGSYEQYF. Written as DNA, the CDR3 is TGTGCCAGCAGCTGGACTGGCTCCTACGAGCAGTACTTC.

Comments on this clone: The identical CDR3 is also encoded by other nucleotide sequences in the sample. The chain carries TRBV9 and TRBJ2-7; D possibly corresponds to TRBD2 (5 bases). V was trimmed by 0 bases and J by 3 bases, leaving 13 bases between them. CDR3 length equals 15 residues. The germline CDR1 and CDR2 sequences are SGDLS and YYNGEE. The CDR3 coding sequence is TGTGCCAGCAGCGTAGGGCTAGCTGAGAACTACGAGCAGTACTTC. Protein sequence: CASSVGLAENYEQYF.

V usage is TRBV19 and J usage is TRBJ2-5; D remains ambiguous. CDR1 and CDR2 from the germline V gene are LNHDA and SQIVND (reference sequence). V dropped 1 base and J dropped 3 bases, with 6 bases sitting between them. This CDR3 is built from 13 residues. The CDR3 nucleotides read TGTGCCAGTAGTATAGTACGGGAAGAGACCCAGTACTTC. This translates into CASSIVREETQYF.

V usage is TRBV4-2 and J usage is TRBJ1-4, with TRBD1 matching 8 bases. Germline V lookup: CDR1 LGHNA, CDR2 YNFKEQ. V trimming: 2 bases; J trimming: 7 bases; junction bases outside the gene matches: 9. The CDR3 sequence is 16 residues long. This chain's CDR3 is CASSQTDRGGSEKLFF. CDR3 nucleotide sequence: TGTGCCAGCAGCCAAACCGACAGGGGCGGGAGTGAAAAACTGTTTTTT.

Worth noting for this clone: The sample contains more than one DNA sequence encoding this CDR3. The V gene is TRBV5-1, the J gene TRBJ2-2; D remains unclear. Germline V lookup: CDR1 SGHRS, CDR2 YFSETQ. Trimming removed 4 bases from V and 3 bases from J, with 4 bases in between. The CDR3 spans 12 residues. CDR3 coding DNA: TGCGCCAGCAGCCCGGACACCGGGGAGCTGTTTTTT. This encodes CASSPDTGELFF.

The chain is built from TRBV27 and TRBJ1-4; 8 bases are a match to TRBD1. Germline CDR1 and CDR2: MNHEY and SMNVEV (reference sequence). The V gene end was trimmed by 6 bases and the J gene end by 8 bases; junction bases not matched to a gene: 14. CDR3 length: 16 residues. CDR3 region: CASSITTDRGGEKLFF. CDR3 nucleotides: TGTGCCAGCAGCATTACGACTGACAGGGGTGGAGAAAAACTGTTTTTT.

The chain employs TRBV2 and TRBJ2-5; perhaps TRBD2 as D (5 bases). Trimming took off 8 bases at V and 5 bases at J, with 12 bases between the two ends. This CDR3 is 12 amino acids long. CDR1 is SNHLY, CDR2 FYNNEI, per germline. In DNA, the CDR3 is TGTGCCAGCCTCGAGGGTGGGGAGACCCAGTACTTC. It codes for CASLEGGETQYF. Drawing the rest from reference TRBV2 and TRBJ2-5, the complete variable domain is EPEVTQTPSHQVTQMGQEVILRCVPISNHLYFYWYRQILGQKVEFLVSFYNNEISEKSEIFDDQFSVERPDGSNFTLKIRSTKLEDSAMYFCASLEGGETQYFGPGTRLLVL.

The chain links TRBV29-1 to TRBJ2-5; D is perhaps TRBD1 (6 bases). The CDR3 extends over 13 amino acids. V lost 7 bases to trimming and J lost 1 base, with 13 bases between them. The germline V gene has CDR1 SQVTM and CDR2 ANQGSEA. CDR3 sequence: CSATGTTQETQYF. The CDR3 region has the DNA TGCAGCGCTACCGGGACAACCCAAGAGACCCAGTACTTC.

The J gene is TRBJ2-7, the V gene TRBV7-2; possibly TRBD2 for D (6 bases). The germline V and J ends were trimmed by 5 bases and 2 bases, with 7 bases remaining between them. The germline CDR1 and CDR2 sequences are SGHTA and FQGNSA. This CDR3 is 12 amino acids long. As DNA, the CDR3 is TGTGCCAGCAGCGGCGGGGCCTACGAGCAGTACTTC. It is translated as CASSGGAYEQYF.

The gene calls are TRBV30 and TRBJ1-3; D is uncertain. Looked up from germline, CDR1 is GTSNPN and CDR2 is SVGIG (reference sequence). The CDR3 runs 15 residues. The germline V and J ends were trimmed by 3 bases and 3 bases, with 15 bases remaining between them. The CDR3 DNA reads as TGTGCCTGGAGCGTACCAGGTTCCGGTGGAAACACCATATATTTT. It codes for CAWSVPGSGGNTIYF.